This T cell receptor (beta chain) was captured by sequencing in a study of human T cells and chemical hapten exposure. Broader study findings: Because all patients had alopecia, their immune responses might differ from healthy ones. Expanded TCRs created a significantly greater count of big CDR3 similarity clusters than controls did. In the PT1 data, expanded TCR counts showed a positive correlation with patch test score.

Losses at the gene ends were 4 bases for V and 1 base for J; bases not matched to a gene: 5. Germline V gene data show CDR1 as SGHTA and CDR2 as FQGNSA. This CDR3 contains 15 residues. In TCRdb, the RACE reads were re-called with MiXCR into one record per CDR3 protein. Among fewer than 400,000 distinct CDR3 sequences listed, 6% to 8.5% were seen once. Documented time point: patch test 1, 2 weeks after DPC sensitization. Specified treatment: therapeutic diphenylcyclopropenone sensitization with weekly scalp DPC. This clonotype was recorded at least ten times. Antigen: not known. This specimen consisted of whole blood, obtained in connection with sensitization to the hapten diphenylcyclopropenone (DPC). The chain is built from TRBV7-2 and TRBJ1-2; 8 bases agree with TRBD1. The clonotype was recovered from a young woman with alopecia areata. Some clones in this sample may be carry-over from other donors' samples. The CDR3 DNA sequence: TGTGCCAGCAGCTCCGGGACAGGCCTTAACTATGGCTACACCTTC. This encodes CASSSGTGLNYGYTF.